This record concerns one T cell receptor (beta chain) sequence. Its antigen specificity is not known. Sequence at one end of the junction differs from germline and may be a read error. These data originate in a study of blood T cell repertoires in COVID-19 (dated by TCRdb to about 2020). Background for the entire study: The collaborator samples originated in the United States, Italy and Spain and spanned the acute and convalescent phases of COVID-19. Where available, HLA class I and class II types were taken from metadata supplied by the sample provider and were not determined by assay-based typing. The dataset comprised deeply sampled blood TCRbeta repertoires from subjects exposed to, actively infected with, or recovered from COVID-19. Nearly every sample came with metadata listing a de-identified subject ID, COVID-19 status, age in years and sex. The repertoires were released in a freely available public database intended as a resource for research on the immune response to SARS-CoV-2. The material from the prospective study consisted of cDNA or gDNA derived from T cells, B-cell-depleted T cells, or PBMCs. The samples were drawn from two sources: the first 160 participants of the ongoing ImmuneRACE study, and 1,200 or so subjects contributed by 6 global collaborators. What the study reported, not specific to this receptor: The quantity of clinical and demographic metadata differed by source and by participant and was supplied without curation.

The collaborating institutions used their own protocols to collect whole blood in K2EDTA tubes. For TCRbeta analysis, collaborators shipped samples as frozen whole blood, isolated PBMCs, or DNA extracted from either of those sample types. TCRbeta CDR3 regions were amplified from genomic DNA by means of the immunoSEQ Assay, a bias-controlled multiplex PCR. Regarding the original processing steps: Within the assay, amplification of reference gene primers was used to estimate how many nucleated cells each sample contained. Sequence reads were collapsed and filtered to measure the absolute abundance of every unique TCRbeta CDR3 rearrangement. For each sample, productive Simpson clonality was calculated as the square root of Simpson's diversity index over productive rearrangements. The table comes from immuneACCESS by way of TCRdb, which keeps in-frame sequences with V and J called. Part of the clones is missing from these tables; in studies checked, under half for an unresolved V gene and the rest for unknown reasons. D and trimming come from the DNA, and the V and J calls and clone size come from that table. The sample table lists about 59,000 clones, around four fifths of them with a count of one. Less than 20% of the sample comes from the top ten.

Taken from cysteine to phenylalanine, the CDR3 has 18 residues. Just the 54-base CDR3 DNA is kept, in frame starting at base 1. The germline V gene supplies CDR1 SGHVS and CDR2 FNYEAQ. Here the chain combines TRBV7-6 and TRBJ2-6; TRBD2 agrees with 9 junctional bases. Sample: peripheral blood. The clonotype was recovered from a woman aged 45-65 years with active or convalescent COVID-19. The DNA sequence is as follows: TGTGTCAGCAGTCAAAGCGGGAGGCCCTCTCCTGGGGCCAACGTCCTGACTTTC. Its translation reads: CVSSQSGRPSPGANVLTF.